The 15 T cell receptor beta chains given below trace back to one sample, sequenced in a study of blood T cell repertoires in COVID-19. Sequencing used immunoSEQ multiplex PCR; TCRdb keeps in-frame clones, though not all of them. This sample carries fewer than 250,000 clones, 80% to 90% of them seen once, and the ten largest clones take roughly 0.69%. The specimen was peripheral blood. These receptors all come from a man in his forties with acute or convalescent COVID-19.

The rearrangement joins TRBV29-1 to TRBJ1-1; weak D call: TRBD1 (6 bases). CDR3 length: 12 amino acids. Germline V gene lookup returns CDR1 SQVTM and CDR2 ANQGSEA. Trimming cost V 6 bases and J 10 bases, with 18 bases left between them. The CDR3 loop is CSVKGRTDGAFF. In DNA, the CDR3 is TGCAGCGTCAAGGGTAGGACAGATGGAGCTTTCTTT.

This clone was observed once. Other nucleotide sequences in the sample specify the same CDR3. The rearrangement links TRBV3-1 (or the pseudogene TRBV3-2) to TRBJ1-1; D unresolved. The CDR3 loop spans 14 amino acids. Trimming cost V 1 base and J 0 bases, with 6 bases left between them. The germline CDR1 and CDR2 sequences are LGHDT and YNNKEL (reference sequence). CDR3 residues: CASSQGALNTEAFF. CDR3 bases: TGTGCCAGCAGCCAAGGGGCACTGAACACTGAAGCTTTCTTT.

The DNA for the CDR3 is TGTGCCAGCAGCCAGCAGGGGAAAGCCGTGAACACTGAAGCTTTCTTT. Translation gives CASSQQGKAVNTEAFF. This chain joins TRBV7-8 and TRBJ1-1; weak D call: TRBD1 (6 bases). Germline-derived CDR1 and CDR2 are SGHVS and FQNEAQ. The CDR3 loop spans 16 amino acids. The V and J ends lost 5 bases and 0 bases respectively, with 16 bases between them.

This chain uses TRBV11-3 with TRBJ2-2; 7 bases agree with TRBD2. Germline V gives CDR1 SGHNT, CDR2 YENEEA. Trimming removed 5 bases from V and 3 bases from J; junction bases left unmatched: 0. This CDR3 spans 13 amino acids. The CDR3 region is CASSRGDTGELFF. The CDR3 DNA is TGTGCCAGCAGCCGGGGGGACACCGGGGAGCTGTTTTTT. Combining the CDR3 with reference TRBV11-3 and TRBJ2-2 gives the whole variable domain EAGVVQSPRYKIIEKKQPVAFWCNPISGHNTLYWYLQNLGQGPELLIRYENEEAVDDSQLPKDRFSAERLKGVDSTLKIQPAELGDSAVYLCASSRGDTGELFFGEGSRLTVL.

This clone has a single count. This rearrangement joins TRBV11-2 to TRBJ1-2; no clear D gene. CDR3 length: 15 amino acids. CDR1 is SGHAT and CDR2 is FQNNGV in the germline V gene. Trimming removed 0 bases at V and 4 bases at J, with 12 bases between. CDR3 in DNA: TGTGCCAGCAGCTTAGATCATAGCAGTTCCTATGGCTACACCTTC. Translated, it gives CASSLDHSSSYGYTF.

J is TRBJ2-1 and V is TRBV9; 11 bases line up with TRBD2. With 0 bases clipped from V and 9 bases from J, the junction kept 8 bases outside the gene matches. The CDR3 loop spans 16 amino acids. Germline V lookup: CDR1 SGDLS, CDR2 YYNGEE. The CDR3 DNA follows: TGTGCCAGCAGCGTAGAACTAGCGGGAGTGGCGGGTGAGCAGTTCTTC. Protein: CASSVELAGVAGEQFF.

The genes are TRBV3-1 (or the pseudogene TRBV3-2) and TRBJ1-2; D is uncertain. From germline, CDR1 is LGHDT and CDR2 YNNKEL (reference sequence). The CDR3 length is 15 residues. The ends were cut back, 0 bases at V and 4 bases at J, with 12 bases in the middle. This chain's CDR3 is CASSQDTGGSYGYTF. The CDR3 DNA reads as TGTGCCAGCAGCCAAGATACGGGAGGTTCCTATGGCTACACCTTC.

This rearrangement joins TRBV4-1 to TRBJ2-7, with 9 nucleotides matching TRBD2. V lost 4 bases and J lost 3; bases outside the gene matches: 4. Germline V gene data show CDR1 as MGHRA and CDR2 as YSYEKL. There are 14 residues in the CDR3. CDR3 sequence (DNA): TGCGCCAGCAGCCTGACTAGCGGTAGCTACGAGCAGTACTTC. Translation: CASSLTSGSYEQYF.

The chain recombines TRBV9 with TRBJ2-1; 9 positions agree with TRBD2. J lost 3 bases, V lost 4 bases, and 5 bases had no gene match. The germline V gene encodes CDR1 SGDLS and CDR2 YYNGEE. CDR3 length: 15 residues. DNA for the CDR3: TGTGCCAGCAGCCCGACTAGCGGAGTCTACAATGAGCAGTTCTTC. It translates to CASSPTSGVYNEQFF.

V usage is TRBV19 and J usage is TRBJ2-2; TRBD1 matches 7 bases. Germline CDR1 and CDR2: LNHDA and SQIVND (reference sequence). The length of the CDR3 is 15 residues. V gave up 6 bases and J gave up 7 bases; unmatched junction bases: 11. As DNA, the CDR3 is TGTGCCAGTAGCAAGGAGACAGGGACCCACGGGGAGCTGTTTTTT. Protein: CASSKETGTHGELFF. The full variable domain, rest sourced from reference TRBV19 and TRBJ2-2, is DGGITQSPKYLFRKEGQNVTLSCEQNLNHDAMYWYRQDPGQGLRLIYYSQIVNDFQKGDIAEGYSVSREKKESFPLTVTSAQKNPTAFYLCASSKETGTHGELFFGEGSRLTVL.

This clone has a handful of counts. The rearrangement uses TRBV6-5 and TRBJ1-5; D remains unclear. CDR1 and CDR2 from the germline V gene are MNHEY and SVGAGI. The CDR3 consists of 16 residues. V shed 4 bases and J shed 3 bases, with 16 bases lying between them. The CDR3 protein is CASSSTGLETNQPQHF. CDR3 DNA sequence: TGTGCCAGCAGTTCAACCGGACTGGAAACCAATCAGCCCCAGCATTTT.

CDR3 loop: CASSLVQGARSPLHF. CDR3 coding DNA: TGTGCCAGCAGCTTAGTCCAGGGGGCGCGATCACCCCTCCACTTT. V and J are TRBV11-2 and TRBJ1-6; 8 nucleotides agree with TRBD1. The V and J ends lost 1 base and 10 bases, in that order; junction bases with no gene match: 6. The CDR3 spans 15 residues. Per germline, CDR1 SGHAT and CDR2 FQNNGV.

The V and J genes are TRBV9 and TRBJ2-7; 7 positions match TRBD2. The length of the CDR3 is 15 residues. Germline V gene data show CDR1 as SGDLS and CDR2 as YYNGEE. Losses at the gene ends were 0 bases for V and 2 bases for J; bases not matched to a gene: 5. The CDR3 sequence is CASSVDLAVPYEQYF. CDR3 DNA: TGTGCCAGCAGCGTAGATCTAGCGGTACCCTACGAGCAGTACTTC.

In nucleotides, the CDR3 is TGTGCCAGTAGAAGACAGGGTTTAGGCTACACCTTC. It codes for CASRRQGLGYTF. The rearrangement uses TRBV19 and TRBJ1-2, with 7 bases lining up with TRBD1. Trimming cost V 6 bases and J 8 bases; bases outside gene matches: 6. Germline loops: CDR1 LNHDA, CDR2 SQIVND (reference sequence). There are 12 residues in the CDR3.

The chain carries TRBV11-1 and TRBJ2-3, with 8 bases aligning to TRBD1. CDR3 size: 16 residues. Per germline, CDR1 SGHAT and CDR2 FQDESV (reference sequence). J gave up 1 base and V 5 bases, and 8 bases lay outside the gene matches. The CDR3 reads CASSPGGGGGTDTQYF. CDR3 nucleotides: TGTGCCAGCAGCCCAGGGGGCGGAGGGGGCACAGATACGCAGTATTTT. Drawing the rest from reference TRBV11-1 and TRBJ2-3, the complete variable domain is EAEVAQSPRYKITEKSQAVAFWCDPISGHATLYWYRQILGQGPELLVQFQDESVVDDSQLPKDRFSAERLKGVDSTLKIQPAELGDSAMYLCASSPGGGGGTDTQYFGPGTRLTVL.